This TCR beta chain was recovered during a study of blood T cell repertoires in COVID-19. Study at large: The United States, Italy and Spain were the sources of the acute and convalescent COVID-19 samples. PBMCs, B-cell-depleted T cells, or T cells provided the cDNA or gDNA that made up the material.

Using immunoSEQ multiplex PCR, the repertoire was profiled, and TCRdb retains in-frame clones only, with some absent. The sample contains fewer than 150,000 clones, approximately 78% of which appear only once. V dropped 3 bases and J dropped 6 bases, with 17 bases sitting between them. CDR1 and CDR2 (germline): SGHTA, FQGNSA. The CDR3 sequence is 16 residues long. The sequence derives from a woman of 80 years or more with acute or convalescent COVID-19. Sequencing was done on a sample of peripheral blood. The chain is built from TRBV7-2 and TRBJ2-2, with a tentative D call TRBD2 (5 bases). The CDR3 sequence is CASSFEGRGNSGELFF. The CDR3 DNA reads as TGTGCCAGCAGCTTCGAAGGCCGAGGGAATTCCGGGGAGCTGTTTTTT.